This T cell receptor beta chain was recovered during a study of T cell changes during pregnancy in multiple sclerosis. Clones were read by immunoSEQ multiplex PCR, and TCRdb kept only the in-frame ones, dropping some. The data contain approximately 50,000 clones, roughly nine tenths of them seen just once; the ten biggest clones take up more than 8.5%. The CDR3 runs 14 residues. In germline, CDR1 is LNHDA, CDR2 SQIVND (reference sequence). Trimming shortened V by 4 bases and J by 3 bases, and 13 bases separated the two germline ends. The receptor was derived from a female donor with multiple sclerosis, enrolled in a pregnancy study. The chain employs TRBV19 and TRBJ2-7; D may be TRBD2 (5 bases). The sample here was CD8+ T cells from peripheral blood mononuclear cells, taken after pregnancy. CDR3 nucleotides: TGTGCCAGTAGTAAGGCAGGAGGTTTCTACGAGCAGTACTTC. It specifies CASSKAGGFYEQYF.